One sample yielded the 24 T cell receptor beta chains listed below, sequenced in a study of post-analysis software for immune sequencing data. Which antigens these TCRs recognize remains unknown. Study outcomes and limitations: Controls showed lower frequencies than patients for several TRBV segments, and TRBV5-6, TRBV5-1 and TRBV20-1 were among these.

TCR beta cDNA libraries included unique molecular identifiers. TCRdb independently ran MiXCR on the PCR reads; one entry per CDR3 protein. Among hundreds of thousands of distinct CDR3 sequences, roughly 27% were seen once, and the ten largest hold more than 0.45%. The sequenced sample consisted of blood. The receptors originated from a girl aged 10 to 17 with multiple sclerosis.

This clonotype occurred a few times. V is TRBV20-1 and J is TRBJ2-7; D remains ambiguous. Trimming left V 7 bases short and J 1 base short, with 17 bases between. The germline V gene encodes CDR1 DFQATT and CDR2 SNEGSKA (reference sequence). CDR3 length equals 14 residues. In DNA, the CDR3 is TGCAGTGTGCCGGAATCGGTTGTGTCCTACGAGCAGTACTTC. This encodes CSVPESVVSYEQYF.

This clonotype was observed once. The J gene is TRBJ1-1, the V gene TRBV6-5; 8 bases are shared with TRBD1. Germline CDR1 is MNHEY and CDR2 is SVGAGI. Losses at the gene ends were 4 bases for V and 10 bases for J; bases not matched to a gene: 11. CDR3 length equals 14 residues. The DNA for the CDR3 is TGTGCCAGCAGTTCCCGGGACAGGCGTCGCCGAGCTTTCTTT. Translated: CASSSRDRRRRAFF.

This clonotype has more than one count but fewer than ten. The rearrangement uses TRBV5-1 and TRBJ2-3; 9 bases are a match to TRBD1. Germline-derived CDR1 and CDR2 are SGHRS and YFSETQ. With 6 bases clipped from V and 4 bases from J, the junction kept 9 bases outside the gene matches. CDR3 length equals 15 residues. DNA for the CDR3: TGCGCCAGCAATTCGGGAAGGACAGGGGCAGATACGCAGTATTTT. Amino acids: CASNSGRTGADTQYF.

This clonotype was picked up a small number of times. The chain links TRBV5-1 to TRBJ1-1, with unresolved D. From germline, CDR1 is SGHRS and CDR2 YFSETQ. Trimming removed 4 bases from V and 1 base from J, with 11 bases in between. CDR3 length: 14 residues. The CDR3 here is CASSPLLGNTEAFF. The CDR3 coding sequence is TGCGCCAGCAGCCCCCTATTAGGGAACACTGAAGCTTTCTTT.

The rearrangement joins TRBV7-8 to TRBJ1-1; no firm D call. The CDR3 extends over 14 amino acids. The V gene lost 3 bases and the J gene lost 1 base, with 9 bases spanning the gap. CDR1 and CDR2 (germline): SGHVS, FQNEAQ. CDR3 coding DNA: TGTGCCAGCAGCTTGAACAGCAGGAACACTGAAGCTTTCTTT. This encodes CASSLNSRNTEAFF.

This clonotype was detected a few times. The CDR3 sequence: CSVYREGALTGELFF. The CDR3 DNA follows: TGCAGCGTATATCGGGAGGGGGCGCTCACCGGGGAGCTGTTTTTT. This chain links TRBV29-1 with TRBJ2-2, with D perhaps matching TRBD2 (8 bases). V lost 6 bases and J 4 bases, leaving 18 bases between the germline ends. Germline V gene data show CDR1 as SQVTM and CDR2 as ANQGSEA. The CDR3 has 15 residues.

This clonotype has more than one count but fewer than ten. J is TRBJ2-7 and V is TRBV29-1, with 7 bases aligning to TRBD1. CDR1 SQVTM and CDR2 ANQGSEA come from the germline V gene. With 7 bases clipped from V and 9 bases from J, the junction kept 12 bases outside the gene matches. This CDR3 region has 12 residues. The CDR3, as DNA: TGCAGCGCTCTACTAGGGGGCGGTTTGCAGTACTTC. Translation: CSALLGGGLQYF.

CDR3 DNA: TGTGCCACCAGCAGAGAACAGGGGGCGCCGGGCTATGGCTACACCTTC. Its protein product is CATSREQGAPGYGYTF. The chain couples TRBV15 to TRBJ1-2; 9 bases are a match to TRBD1. CDR1 is LNHNV, CDR2 YYDKDF, per germline (reference sequence). The CDR3 is made up of 16 amino acids. After removal of 0 bases from V and 4 bases from J, the junction contained 6 bases not matched to a gene.

The V call is TRBV7-2, the J call TRBJ2-7; the match to TRBD1 covers 7 bases. The J call is in doubt because the DNA end fits TRBJ2-5 better. This CDR3 contains 13 residues. Per the germline V gene, CDR1 is SGHTA and CDR2 is FQGNSA. CDR3 DNA: TGTGCCAGCAGCCGACAGGGATGGGAGACCCAGTACTTC. It is translated as CASSRQGWETQYF.

This clonotype has just a few counts. V is TRBV5-1 and J is TRBJ2-3; a possible D gene is TRBD2 (5 bases). This CDR3 is 15 amino acids long. V shed 3 bases and J shed 0 bases, with 11 bases lying between them. Germline assignment: CDR1 SGHRS and CDR2 YFSETQ. The CDR3 bases are TGCGCCAGCAGCTCGGAGGTCCCTAGCACAGATACGCAGTATTTT. Protein sequence: CASSSEVPSTDTQYF. The whole variable domain, filled in from reference TRBV5-1 and TRBJ2-3, reads KAGVTQTPRYLIKTRGQQVTLSCSPISGHRSVSWYQQTPGQGLQFLFEYFSETQRNKGNFPGRFSGRQFSNSRSEMNVSTLELGDSALYLCASSSEVPSTDTQYFGPGTRLTVL.

In this sample, this clonotype turned up a few times. This sequence joins TRBV28 and TRBJ2-1, with TRBD1 matching over 8 bases. Germline assignment: CDR1 MDHEN and CDR2 SYDVKM. The CDR3 is made up of 16 amino acids. V trimming: 7 bases; J trimming: 4 bases; junction bases outside the gene matches: 12. This CDR3 reads CASTDNPGTGYNEQFF. The CDR3 DNA reads TGTGCCAGCACCGATAACCCCGGGACAGGTTACAATGAGCAGTTCTTC. The whole variable domain, remainder taken from reference TRBV28 and TRBJ2-1, is DVKVTQSSRYLVKRTGEKVFLECVQDMDHENMFWYRQDPGLGLRLIYFSYDVKMKEKGDIPEGYSVSREKKERFSLILESASTNQTSMYLCASTDNPGTGYNEQFFGPGTRLTVL.

This clonotype has more than one count but fewer than ten. The chain combines TRBV6-1 with TRBJ2-4; 7 bases are shared with TRBD1. This CDR3 region has 15 residues. V dropped 3 bases and J dropped 1; count of bases not matched to a gene: 3. Germline CDR1 is MNHNS and CDR2 is SASEGT. Here the CDR3 reads CASSEQQGAKNIQYF. CDR3 nucleotide sequence: TGTGCCAGCAGTGAGCAACAGGGGGCCAAAAACATTCAGTACTTC.

The sample holds a few counts of this clonotype. The rearrangement links TRBV20-1 to TRBJ1-4; tentative D call: TRBD1 (5 bases). V lost 6 bases and J lost 6, with 23 bases in between. CDR3 length equals 16 residues. Germline assignment: CDR1 DFQATT and CDR2 SNEGSKA (reference sequence). Here the CDR3 reads CSADGPGWGSDEKLFF. The CDR3 DNA is TGCAGTGCCGATGGGCCAGGATGGGGCAGTGATGAAAAACTGTTTTTT.

The CDR3 DNA reads as TGTGCCAGCAGCACCCGACAGGGGCCAGGCTCTGGGGCCAACGTCCTGACTTTC. As protein: CASSTRQGPGSGANVLTF. This chain joins TRBV9 and TRBJ2-6, with 8 bases that match TRBD1. V gave up 4 bases and J gave up 0 bases; unmatched junction bases: 9. This CDR3 has 18 residues. In germline, CDR1 is SGDLS, CDR2 YYNGEE. Supplemented by reference TRBV9 and TRBJ2-6, the full variable domain reads DSGVTQTPKHLITATGQRVTLRCSPRSGDLSVYWYQQSLDQGLQFLIQYYNGEERAKGNILERFSAQQFPDLHSELNLSSLELGDSALYFCASSTRQGPGSGANVLTFGAGSRLTVL.

J is TRBJ2-7 and V is TRBV29-1; no clear D gene. Trimming shortened V by 4 bases and J by 2 bases, and 12 bases separated the two germline ends. The CDR3 length is 13 residues. CDR1 SQVTM and CDR2 ANQGSEA come from the germline V gene. The CDR3 nucleotides are TGCAGCGTTGTTGGGCAGCCAGCCTACGAGCAGTACTTC. Its translation: CSVVGQPAYEQYF.

The CDR3, as DNA: TGTGCCAGCAGTAGACAGGGAAAGTTCGCTGAAGCTTTCTTT. It specifies CASSRQGKFAEAFF. This rearrangement joins TRBV6-5 to TRBJ1-1, with TRBD1 matching 7 bases. This CDR3 has 14 amino acids. Germline lookup yields CDR1 MNHEY and CDR2 SVGAGI. V trimming: 5 bases; J trimming: 6 bases; junction bases outside the gene matches: 9.

About this clonotype itself: A read error is possible here, since a much larger clone lies one base away. The chain is built from TRBV28 and TRBJ2-5, with D possibly being TRBD2 (5 bases). V was shortened by 2 bases and J by 5 bases, with 9 bases between the two germline ends. CDR1 is MDHEN, CDR2 SYDVKM, per germline. The CDR3 covers 13 residues. The CDR3 here is CASSLPRRETQYF. CDR3 nucleotide sequence: TGTGCCAGCAGTTTACCCAGGAGGGAGACCCAGTACTTC.

The chain is built from TRBV25-1 and TRBJ2-7; 9 bases match TRBD1. Trimming cost V 5 bases and J 5 bases; bases outside gene matches: 13. Germline CDR1 and CDR2: MGHDK and SYGVNS. The CDR3 has 16 amino acids. CDR3 sequence: CASSRLEGQGVNEQYF. In nucleotides, the CDR3 is TGTGCCAGCAGTCGCCTCGAGGGACAGGGCGTCAACGAGCAGTACTTC.

This clonotype was observed a handful of times. The V call is TRBV24-1, the J call TRBJ1-5; D is unresolved. CDR3 length equals 14 residues. CDR1 and CDR2 (germline): KGHDR, SFDVKD. Trimming stripped 2 bases from V and 3 bases from J, with 7 bases between. CDR3: CATSDYGSNQPQHF. The CDR3 DNA reads as TGTGCCACCAGTGATTACGGGTCCAATCAGCCCCAGCATTTT.

V and J are TRBV20-1 and TRBJ2-5; 7 bases fit TRBD1. Trimming removed 3 bases from V and 5 bases from J; junction bases left unmatched: 6. This CDR3 is built from 13 residues. Per the germline V gene, CDR1 is DFQATT and CDR2 is SNEGSKA (reference sequence). Written as DNA, the CDR3 is TGCAGTGCTAGGGACAGGATAGGGGAGACCCAGTACTTC. Amino acid sequence: CSARDRIGETQYF.

A few counts support this clonotype. The chain couples TRBV6-1 to TRBJ2-5, with D unresolved. V was clipped by 1 base and J by 5 bases, with 5 bases between them. The CDR3 consists of 12 residues. The germline gives CDR1 MNHNS, CDR2 SASEGT. The CDR3 loop is CASSEVGETQYF. The CDR3 DNA sequence: TGTGCCAGCAGTGAAGTCGGTGAGACCCAGTACTTC.

This clonotype has more than one count but fewer than ten. The chain employs TRBV28 and TRBJ2-7; 7 positions match TRBD2. This CDR3 spans 13 amino acids. In germline, CDR1 is MDHEN, CDR2 SYDVKM. The V and J ends lost 4 bases and 12 bases, in that order; junction bases with no gene match: 12. CDR3 in DNA: TGTGCCAGCAGTTCAGATAGGGACTACCGGTGGTACTTC. Translation gives CASSSDRDYRWYF.

V and J are TRBV20-1 and TRBJ2-5, with 7 positions matching TRBD1. V was pared by 6 bases and J by 1 base, with 11 bases of the junction left unmatched. Germline loops: CDR1 DFQATT, CDR2 SNEGSKA (reference sequence). The CDR3 loop spans 15 amino acids. In nucleotides, the CDR3 is TGCAGTGCCGCGACAGTACAGGGGCCCCAAGAGACCCAGTACTTC. It encodes CSAATVQGPQETQYF.

The gene calls are TRBV6-2 or TRBV6-3 and TRBJ2-7, with a possible D match to TRBD1 (5 bases). TRBJ2-4 matches the DNA end more closely, so the J call is doubtful. Germline CDR1 MNHEY, CDR2 SVGEGT. The CDR3 is 12 residues long. DNA for the CDR3: TGTGCCCACTCCGAGACAGCAAACATTCAGTACTTC. Translating it yields CAHSETANIQYF.